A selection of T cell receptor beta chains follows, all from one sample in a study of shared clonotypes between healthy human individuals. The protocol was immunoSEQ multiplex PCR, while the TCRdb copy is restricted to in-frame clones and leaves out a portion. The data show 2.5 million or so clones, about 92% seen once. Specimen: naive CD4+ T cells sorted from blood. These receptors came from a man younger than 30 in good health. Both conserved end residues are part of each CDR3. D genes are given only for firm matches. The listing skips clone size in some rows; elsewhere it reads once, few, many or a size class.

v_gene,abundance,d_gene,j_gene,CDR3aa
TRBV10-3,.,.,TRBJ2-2,CAISESGRKGTGELFF
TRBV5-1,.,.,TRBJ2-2,CASSLDGANTGELFF
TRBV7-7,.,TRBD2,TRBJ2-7,CASSPGLAGVYEQYF
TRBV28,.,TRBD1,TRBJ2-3,CASRGGAGGRDDTQYF
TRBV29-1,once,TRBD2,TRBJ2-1,CSVIAASGYNEQFF
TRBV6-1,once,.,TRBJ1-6,CASSDRDLVVFSPLHF
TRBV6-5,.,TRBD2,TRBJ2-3,CASSRSLGGTDTQYF
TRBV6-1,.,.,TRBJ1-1,CASILRGLETEAFF
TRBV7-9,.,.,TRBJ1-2,CASSEIQDYGYTF
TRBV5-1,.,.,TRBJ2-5,CASSFQGPQETQYF
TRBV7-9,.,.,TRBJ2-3,CASSSAGSTDTQYF
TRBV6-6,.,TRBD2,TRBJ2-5,CASSWTSGKETQYF
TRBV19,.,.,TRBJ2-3,CASSIGVLTDTQYF
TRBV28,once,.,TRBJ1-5,CASSLSPGTLSNQPQHF
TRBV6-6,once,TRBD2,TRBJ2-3,CASRVAGVDTQYF
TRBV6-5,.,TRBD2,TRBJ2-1,CASSLGLAGGNEQFF
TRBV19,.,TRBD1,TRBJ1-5,CASSIQGADSNQPQHF
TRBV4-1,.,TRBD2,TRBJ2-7,CASSQESSGRTLSEQYF
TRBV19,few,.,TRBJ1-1,CASSFLTGGYTEAFF
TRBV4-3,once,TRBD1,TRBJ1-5,CASSQEVTGRQPQHF
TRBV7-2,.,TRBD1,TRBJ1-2,CASSSQTGGGYGYTF
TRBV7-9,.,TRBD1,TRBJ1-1,CASSPRAQGAGTEAFF
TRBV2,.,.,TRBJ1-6,CASSPGGIRSPLHF
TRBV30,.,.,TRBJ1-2,CAWSISGTGIFGYTF
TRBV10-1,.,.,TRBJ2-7,CASSADGYEQYF
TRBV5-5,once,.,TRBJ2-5,CASSHWGWDQYF
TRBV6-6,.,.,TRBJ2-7,CASSSSSAAYEQYF
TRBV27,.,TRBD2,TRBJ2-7,CASSPGTSGSRYEQYF
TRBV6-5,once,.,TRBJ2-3,CASSLTGKSTDTQYF
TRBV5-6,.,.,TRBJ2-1,CASSLGRRNEQFF
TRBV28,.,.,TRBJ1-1,CASVNDMNTEAFF
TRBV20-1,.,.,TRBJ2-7,CSARDQKRNYF
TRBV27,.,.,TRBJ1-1,CASSLVGLTNTEAFF
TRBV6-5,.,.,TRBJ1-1,CASSQTGGGSTEAFF
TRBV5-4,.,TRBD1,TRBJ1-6,CASSLDPGTGFNSPLHF
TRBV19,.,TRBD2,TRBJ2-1,CASASLAGGPNEQFF
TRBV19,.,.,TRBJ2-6,CASSAIGQMSSGANVLTF
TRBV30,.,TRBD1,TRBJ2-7,CAWIRTGAYEQYF
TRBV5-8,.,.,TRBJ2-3,CASSLETGLVDTQYF
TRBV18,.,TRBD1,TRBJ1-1,CASSPQGAGRNTEAFF
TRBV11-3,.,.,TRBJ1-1,CASSLGNRRDSEAFF
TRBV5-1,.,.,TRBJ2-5,CASSLRGTQETQYF
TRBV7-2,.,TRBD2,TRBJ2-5,CASSLPTSGGRETQYF
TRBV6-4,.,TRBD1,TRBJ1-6,CASSDQGQGNSPLHF
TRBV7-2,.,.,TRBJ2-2,CASSSAGNTGELFF
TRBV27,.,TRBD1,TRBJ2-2,CASSLDRGATGELFF
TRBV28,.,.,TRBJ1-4,CASSFSLNEKLFF
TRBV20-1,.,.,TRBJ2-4,CSAKGSDIQYF
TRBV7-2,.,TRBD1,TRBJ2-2,CASSLGAGGATGELFF
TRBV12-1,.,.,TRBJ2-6,CASKTWWTILFSGANVLTF
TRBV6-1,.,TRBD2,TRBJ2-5,CASSGTSGRGETQYF
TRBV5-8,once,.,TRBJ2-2,CASSTSGLNTGELFF
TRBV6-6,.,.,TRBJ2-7,CASSFGSYEQYF
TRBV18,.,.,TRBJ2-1,CASSPQQGSYNEQFF
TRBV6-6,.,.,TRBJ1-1,CASRRFIRENTEAFF